The clone carrying this T cell receptor (beta chain) was seen repeatedly, ten times or more. Its antigen is not known. The source material, RNA transcripts, was used to amplify TCR beta CDR3 regions. An initial round of RT-PCR targeting the TCR CDR3 relied on the HTBI primer set. Using its own MiXCR run on the multiplex PCR reads, TCRdb lists one record per CDR3 protein. The table records hundreds of thousands of distinct CDR3 sequences, approximately 15% of them present only once. Clinical symptoms, serum thyroxine and TRAb, thyroid ultrasound and orbital computed tomography were used for the diagnoses. This specimen comes from a study of T cells in Graves' hyperthyroidism and ophthalmopathy. Whole-study context: Staff took peripheral blood when the initial diagnosis was made, before any treatment began. Study-level findings and limits: Most thyroid clonotypes expanded above 0.001 were also detected in blood.

Looked up from germline, CDR1 is SGHTA and CDR2 is FQGNSA. Trimming removed 1 base from V and 7 bases from J; junction bases left unmatched: 3. The CDR3 spans 14 residues. Sequences were obtained from blood. The chain uses TRBV7-2 and TRBJ2-1; 8 nucleotides line up with TRBD2. This clonotype originated in a young man with Graves' ophthalmopathy. This chain's CDR3 is CASSLELAGNEQFF. The DNA of the CDR3 is TGTGCCAGCAGCTTAGAGCTAGCGGGTAATGAGCAGTTCTTC.